This TCR beta chain emerged from a study of CD8 T cells in Susac syndrome. In blood CD8+ and CD4+ T cells, TCR beta underwent sequencing. The multiple sclerosis control group consisted of treatment-naive patients whose relapsing-remitting disease, which was either stable or active, fulfilled revised McDonald criteria. Negative isolation was applied to CD8+ and CD4+ T cells, and FACS enrichment was applied to TEMRA cells. With random hexamers, roughly 0.5 to 1 ug RNA was reverse transcribed. Amplification of TCR beta CDR3 spanned 54 Vbeta and 13 Jbeta via immunoSEQ multiplex PCR. MiXCR, run by TCRdb on the immunoSEQ multiplex PCR reads, gives a single entry per CDR3 protein. The profile shows some 120,000 distinct CDR3 sequences, approximately 89% of them singletons. The CDR3 runs 16 residues. V shed 4 bases and J shed 4 bases, with 16 bases lying between them. Germline V gene lookup returns CDR1 SNHLY and CDR2 FYNNEI.

Sequencing used CD8+ T cells from PBMCs. The receptor was isolated from a human donor with multiple sclerosis. The chain joins TRBV2 to TRBJ2-2; D is possibly TRBD2 (6 bases). CDR3 sequence (DNA): TGTGCCAGCAGTGTTCCAATCCGGGGGTTCACCGGGGAGCTGTTTTTT. Amino acids: CASSVPIRGFTGELFF.